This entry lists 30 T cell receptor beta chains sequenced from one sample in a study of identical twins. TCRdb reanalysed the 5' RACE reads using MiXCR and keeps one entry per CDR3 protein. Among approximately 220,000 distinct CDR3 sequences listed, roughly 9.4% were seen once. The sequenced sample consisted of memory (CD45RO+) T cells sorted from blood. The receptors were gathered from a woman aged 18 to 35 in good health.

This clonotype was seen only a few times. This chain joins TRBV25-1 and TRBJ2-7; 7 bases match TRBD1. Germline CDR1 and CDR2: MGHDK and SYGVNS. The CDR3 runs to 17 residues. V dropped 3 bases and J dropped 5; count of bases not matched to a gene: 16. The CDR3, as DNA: TGTGCCAGCAGTGACTCGGTCGCCGGCCAGGGGGTCAACGAGCAGTACTTC. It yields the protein CASSDSVAGQGVNEQYF.

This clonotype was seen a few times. The CDR3 nucleotides read TGCAGTGCTAGAGATCCGGTAGCCCGGAGCACCCTTCAAGAGACCCAGTACTTC. Its protein is CSARDPVARSTLQETQYF. The genes are TRBV20-1 and TRBJ2-5, with D unclear. In germline, CDR1 is DFQATT, CDR2 SNEGSKA (reference sequence). The CDR3 extends over 18 amino acids. V was trimmed by 0 bases and J by 2 bases, leaving 22 bases between them.

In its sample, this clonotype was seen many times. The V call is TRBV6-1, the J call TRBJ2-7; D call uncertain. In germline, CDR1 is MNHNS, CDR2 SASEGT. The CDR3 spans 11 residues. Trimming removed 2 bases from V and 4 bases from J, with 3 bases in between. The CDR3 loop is CASSERYEQYF. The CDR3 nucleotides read TGTGCCAGCAGTGAAAGGTACGAGCAGTACTTC.

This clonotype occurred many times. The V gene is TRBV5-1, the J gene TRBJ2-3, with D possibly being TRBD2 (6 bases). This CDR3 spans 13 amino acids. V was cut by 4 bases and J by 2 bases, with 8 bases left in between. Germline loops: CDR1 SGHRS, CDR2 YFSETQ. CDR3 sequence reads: CASSRDFTDTQYF. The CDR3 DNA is TGCGCCAGCAGCCGGGACTTCACAGATACGCAGTATTTT.

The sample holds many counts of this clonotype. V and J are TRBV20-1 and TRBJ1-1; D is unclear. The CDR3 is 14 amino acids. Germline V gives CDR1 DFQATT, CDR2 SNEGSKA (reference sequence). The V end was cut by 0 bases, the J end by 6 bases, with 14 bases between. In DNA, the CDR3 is TGCAGTGCTAGAGATCAGCCAGGTTGGGCTGAAGCTTTCTTT. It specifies CSARDQPGWAEAFF.

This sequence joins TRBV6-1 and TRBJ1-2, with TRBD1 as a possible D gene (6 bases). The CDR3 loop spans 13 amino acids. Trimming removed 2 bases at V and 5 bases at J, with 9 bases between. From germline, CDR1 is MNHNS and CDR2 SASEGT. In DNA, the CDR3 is TGTGCCAGCAGTGAAAGGACAGCTTATGGCTACACCTTC. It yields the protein CASSERTAYGYTF.

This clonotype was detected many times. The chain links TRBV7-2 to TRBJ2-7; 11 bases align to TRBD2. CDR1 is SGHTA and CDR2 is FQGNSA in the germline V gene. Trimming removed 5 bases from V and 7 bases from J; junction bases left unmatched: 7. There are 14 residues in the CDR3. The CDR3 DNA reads TGTGCCAGCAGCCCGACTAGCGGGAAAATGGAGCAGTACTTC. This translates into CASSPTSGKMEQYF.

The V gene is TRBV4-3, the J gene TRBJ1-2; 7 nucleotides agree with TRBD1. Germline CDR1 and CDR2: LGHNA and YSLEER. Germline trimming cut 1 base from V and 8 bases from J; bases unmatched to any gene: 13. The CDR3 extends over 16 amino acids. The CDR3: CASSQAHRQGYYGYTF. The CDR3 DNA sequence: TGCGCCAGCAGCCAAGCACACCGACAGGGTTATTACGGCTACACCTTC.

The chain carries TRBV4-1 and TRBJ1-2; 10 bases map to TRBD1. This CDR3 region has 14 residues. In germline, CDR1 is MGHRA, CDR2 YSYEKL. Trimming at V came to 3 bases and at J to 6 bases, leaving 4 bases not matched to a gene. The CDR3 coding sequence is TGCGCCAGCAGCCATAGACAGGGGGCGGATGGCTACACCTTC. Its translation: CASSHRQGADGYTF.

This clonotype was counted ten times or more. The CDR3 loop reads CASSLGQHQETQYF. DNA of the CDR3: TGTGCCAGCAGCCTGGGACAGCACCAAGAGACCCAGTACTTC. The chain carries TRBV5-8 and TRBJ2-5, with 7 bases identical to TRBD1. From germline, CDR1 is SGHTS and CDR2 YDEGEE. This CDR3 is 14 amino acids long. The junction had 3 bases not matched to a gene; V was cut back by 4 bases and J by 0 bases.

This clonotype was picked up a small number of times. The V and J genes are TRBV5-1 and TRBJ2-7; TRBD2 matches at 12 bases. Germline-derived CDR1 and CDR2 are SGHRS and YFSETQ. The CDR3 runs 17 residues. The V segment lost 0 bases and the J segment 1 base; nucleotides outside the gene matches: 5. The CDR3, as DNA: TGCGCCAGCAGCTTGGTTAAACTAGCGGGGGGATCCTACGAGCAGTACTTC. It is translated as CASSLVKLAGGSYEQYF.

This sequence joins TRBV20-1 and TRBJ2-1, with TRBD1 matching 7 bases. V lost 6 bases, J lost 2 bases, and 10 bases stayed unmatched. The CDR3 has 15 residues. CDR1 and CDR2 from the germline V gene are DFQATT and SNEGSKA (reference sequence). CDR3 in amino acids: CSAPDRETPYNEQFF. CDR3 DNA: TGCAGTGCCCCAGACAGGGAAACACCCTACAATGAGCAGTTCTTC.

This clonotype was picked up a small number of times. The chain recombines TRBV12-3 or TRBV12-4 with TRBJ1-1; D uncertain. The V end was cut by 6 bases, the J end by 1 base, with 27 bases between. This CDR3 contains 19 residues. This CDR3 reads CASRSYALSSLRPNTEAFF. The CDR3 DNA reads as TGTGCCAGCAGGAGTTACGCGTTGTCTTCCCTGAGGCCGAACACTGAAGCTTTCTTT.

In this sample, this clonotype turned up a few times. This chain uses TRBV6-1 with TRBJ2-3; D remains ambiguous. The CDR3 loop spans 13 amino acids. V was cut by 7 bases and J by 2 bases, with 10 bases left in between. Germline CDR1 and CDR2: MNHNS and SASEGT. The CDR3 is CASTPVATDTQYF. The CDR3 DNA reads TGTGCCAGCACGCCTGTCGCCACAGATACGCAGTATTTT.

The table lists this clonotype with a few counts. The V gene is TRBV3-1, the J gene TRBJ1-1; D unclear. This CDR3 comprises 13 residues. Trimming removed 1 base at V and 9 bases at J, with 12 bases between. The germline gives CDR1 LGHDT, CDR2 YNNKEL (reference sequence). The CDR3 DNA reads TGTGCCAGCAGCCAAGGCCCTCCTGGTAAAGCTTTCTTT. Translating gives CASSQGPPGKAFF. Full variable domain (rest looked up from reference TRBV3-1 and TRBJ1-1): DTAVSQTPKYLVTQMGNDKSIKCEQNLGHDTMYWYKQDSKKFLKIMFSYNNKELIINETVPNRFSPKSPDKAHLNLHINSLELGDSAVYFCASSQGPPGKAFFGQGTRLTVV.

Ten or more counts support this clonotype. This CDR3 is CASRSGGGIGYTF. As DNA, the CDR3 is TGTGCCAGCAGATCAGGGGGCGGGATTGGCTACACCTTC. V usage is TRBV12-3 or TRBV12-4 and J usage is TRBJ1-2; 8 nucleotides line up with TRBD1. The CDR3 is 13 residues long. Trimming took 6 bases from V and 7 from J; bases not matched to a gene: 7.

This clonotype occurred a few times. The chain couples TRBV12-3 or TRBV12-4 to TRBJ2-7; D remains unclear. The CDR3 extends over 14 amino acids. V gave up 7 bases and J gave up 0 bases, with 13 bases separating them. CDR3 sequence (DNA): TGTGCCAGCACCTCCGACCCATCCTCCTACGAGCAGTACTTC. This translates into CASTSDPSSYEQYF.

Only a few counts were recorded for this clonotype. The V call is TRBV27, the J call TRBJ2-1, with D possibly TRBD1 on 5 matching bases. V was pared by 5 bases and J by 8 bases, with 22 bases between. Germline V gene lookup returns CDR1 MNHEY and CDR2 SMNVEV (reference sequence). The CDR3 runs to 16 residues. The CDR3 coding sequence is TGTGCCAGCAGTCCGCTGCCTAGGGGCCGGCGTGATGAGCAGTTCTTC. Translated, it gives CASSPLPRGRRDEQFF.

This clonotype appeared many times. CDR3 sequence (DNA): TGCGCCAGCAGTGAGTCGCGGGGGTCAGGGGAGCTGTTTTTT. Translated, it gives CASSESRGSGELFF. The V and J genes are TRBV10-1 and TRBJ2-2; 7 positions agree with TRBD2. The CDR3 sequence is 14 residues long. The V and J ends lost 0 bases and 8 bases, in that order; junction bases with no gene match: 3. Germline V gene sequence: CDR1 WNHNN, CDR2 SYGVQD (reference sequence).

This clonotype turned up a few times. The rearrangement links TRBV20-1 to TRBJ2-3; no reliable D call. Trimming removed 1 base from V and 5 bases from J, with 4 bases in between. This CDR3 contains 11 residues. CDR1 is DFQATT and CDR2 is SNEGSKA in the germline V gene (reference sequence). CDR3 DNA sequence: TGCAGTGCTAGAGCGGGAGATACGCAGTATTTT. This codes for CSARAGDTQYF.

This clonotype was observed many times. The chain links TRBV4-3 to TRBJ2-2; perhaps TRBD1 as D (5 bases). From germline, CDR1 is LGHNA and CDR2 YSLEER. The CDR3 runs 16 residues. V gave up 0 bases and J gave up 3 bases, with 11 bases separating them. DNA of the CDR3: TGCGCCAGCAGCCAAGAGTCTGGCAGGGACACCGGGGAGCTGTTTTTT. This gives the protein CASSQESGRDTGELFF.

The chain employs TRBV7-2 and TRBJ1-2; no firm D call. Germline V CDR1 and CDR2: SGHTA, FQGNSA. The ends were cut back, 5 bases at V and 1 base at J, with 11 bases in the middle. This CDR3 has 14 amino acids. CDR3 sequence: CASSPPGLNYGYTF. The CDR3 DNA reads TGTGCCAGCAGCCCGCCCGGGCTTAACTATGGCTACACCTTC.

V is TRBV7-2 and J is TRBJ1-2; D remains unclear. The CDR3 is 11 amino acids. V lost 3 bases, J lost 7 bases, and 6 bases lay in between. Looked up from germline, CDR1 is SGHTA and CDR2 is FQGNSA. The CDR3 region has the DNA TGTGCCAGCAGCTTCGCATCTGGCTACACCTTC. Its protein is CASSFASGYTF.

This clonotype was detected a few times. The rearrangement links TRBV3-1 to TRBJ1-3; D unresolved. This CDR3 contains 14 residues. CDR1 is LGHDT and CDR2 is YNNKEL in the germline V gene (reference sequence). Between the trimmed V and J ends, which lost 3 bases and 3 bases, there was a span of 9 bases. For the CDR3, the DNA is TGTGCCAGCAGCCACGGTCTTCGTGGAAACACCATATATTTT. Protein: CASSHGLRGNTIYF.

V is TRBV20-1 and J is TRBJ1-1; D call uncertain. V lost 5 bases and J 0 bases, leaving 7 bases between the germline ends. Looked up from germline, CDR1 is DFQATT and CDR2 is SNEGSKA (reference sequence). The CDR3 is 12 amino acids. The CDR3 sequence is CSAPRMNTEAFF. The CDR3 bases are TGCAGTGCTCCCCGGATGAACACTGAAGCTTTCTTT.

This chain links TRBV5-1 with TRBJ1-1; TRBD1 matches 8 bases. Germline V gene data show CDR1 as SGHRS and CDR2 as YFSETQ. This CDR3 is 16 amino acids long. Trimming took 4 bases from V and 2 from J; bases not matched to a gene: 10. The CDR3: CASSKQGGAGNTEAFF. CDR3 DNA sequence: TGCGCCAGCAGCAAACAGGGGGGCGCCGGAAACACTGAAGCTTTCTTT.

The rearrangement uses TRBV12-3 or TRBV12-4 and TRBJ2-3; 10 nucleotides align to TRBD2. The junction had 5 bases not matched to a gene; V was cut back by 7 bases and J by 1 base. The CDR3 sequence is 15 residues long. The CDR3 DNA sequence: TGTGCCAGCACCAAGCGGGGGGGCCGCACAGATACGCAGTATTTT. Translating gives CASTKRGGRTDTQYF.

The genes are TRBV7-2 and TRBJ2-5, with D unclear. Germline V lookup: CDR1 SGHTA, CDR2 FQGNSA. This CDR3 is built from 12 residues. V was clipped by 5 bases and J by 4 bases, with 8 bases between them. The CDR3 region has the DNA TGTGCCAGCAGCCCCATGGGAGAGACCCAGTACTTC. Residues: CASSPMGETQYF.

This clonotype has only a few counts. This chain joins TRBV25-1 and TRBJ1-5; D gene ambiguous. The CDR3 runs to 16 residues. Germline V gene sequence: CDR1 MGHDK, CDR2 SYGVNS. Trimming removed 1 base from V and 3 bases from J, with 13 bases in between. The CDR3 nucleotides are TGTGCCAGCAGTGAATCAGCGGACGAGTACAATCAGCCCCAGCATTTT. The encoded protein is CASSESADEYNQPQHF. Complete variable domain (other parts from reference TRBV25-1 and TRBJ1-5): EADIYQTPRYLVIGTGKKITLECSQTMGHDKMYWYQQDPGMELHLIHYSYGVNSTEKGDLSSESTVSRIRTEHFPLTLESARPSHTSQYLCASSESADEYNQPQHFGDGTRLSIL.

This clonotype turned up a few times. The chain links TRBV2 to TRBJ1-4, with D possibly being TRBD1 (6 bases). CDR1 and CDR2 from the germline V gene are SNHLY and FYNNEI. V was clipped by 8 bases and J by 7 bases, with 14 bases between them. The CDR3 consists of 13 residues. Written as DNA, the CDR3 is TGTGCCAGCTTCTGGGGGGGCAGTGAAAAACTGTTTTTT. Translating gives CASFWGGSEKLFF. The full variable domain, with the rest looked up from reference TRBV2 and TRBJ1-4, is EPEVTQTPSHQVTQMGQEVILRCVPISNHLYFYWYRQILGQKVEFLVSFYNNEISEKSEIFDDQFSVERPDGSNFTLKIRSTKLEDSAMYFCASFWGGSEKLFFGSGTQLSVL.